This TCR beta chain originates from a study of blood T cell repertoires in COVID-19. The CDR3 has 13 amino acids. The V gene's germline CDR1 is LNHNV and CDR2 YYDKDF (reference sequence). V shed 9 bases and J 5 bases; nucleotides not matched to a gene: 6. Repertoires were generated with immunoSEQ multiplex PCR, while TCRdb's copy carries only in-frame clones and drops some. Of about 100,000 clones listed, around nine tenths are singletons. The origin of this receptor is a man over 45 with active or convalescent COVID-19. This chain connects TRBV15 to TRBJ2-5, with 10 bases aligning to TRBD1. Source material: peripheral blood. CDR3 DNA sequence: TGTGCCACGCGACAGGGGGCTAGGGAGACCCAGTACTTC. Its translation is CATRQGARETQYF. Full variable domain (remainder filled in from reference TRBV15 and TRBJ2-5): DAMVIQNPRYQVTQFGKPVTLSCSQTLNHNVMYWYQQKSSQAPKLLFHYYDKDFNNEADTPDNFQSRRPNTSFCFLDIRSPGLGDTAMYLCATRQGARETQYFGPGTRLLVL.